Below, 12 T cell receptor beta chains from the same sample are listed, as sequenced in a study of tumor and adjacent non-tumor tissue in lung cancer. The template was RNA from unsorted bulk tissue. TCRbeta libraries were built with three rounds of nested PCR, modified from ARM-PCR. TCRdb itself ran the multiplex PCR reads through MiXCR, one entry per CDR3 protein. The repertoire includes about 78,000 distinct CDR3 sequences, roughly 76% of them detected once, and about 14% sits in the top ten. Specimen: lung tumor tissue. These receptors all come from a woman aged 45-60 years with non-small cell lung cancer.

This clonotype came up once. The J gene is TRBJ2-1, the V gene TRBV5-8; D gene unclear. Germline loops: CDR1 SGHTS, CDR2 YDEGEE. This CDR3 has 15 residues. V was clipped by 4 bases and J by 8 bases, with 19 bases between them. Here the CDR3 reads CASSLTYGPKDEQFF. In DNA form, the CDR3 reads TGTGCCAGCAGCCTGACTTATGGGCCTAAGGATGAGCAGTTCTTC. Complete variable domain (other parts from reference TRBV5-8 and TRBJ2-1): EAGVTQSPTHLIKTRGQQATLRCSPISGHTSVYWYQQALGLGLQFLLWYDEGEERNRGNFPPRFSGRQFPNYSSELNVNALELEDSALYLCASSLTYGPKDEQFFGPGTRLTVL.

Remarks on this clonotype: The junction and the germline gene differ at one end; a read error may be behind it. The CDR3: CNARDSDPGRNEQYF. CDR3 DNA sequence: TGCAATGCTAGGGATTCGGATCCGGGTCGGAACGAGCAGTACTTC. The chain couples TRBV20-1 to TRBJ2-7, with D hard to call. The CDR3 is 15 residues long. Germline CDR1 reads DFQATT; CDR2 reads SNEGSKA (reference sequence).

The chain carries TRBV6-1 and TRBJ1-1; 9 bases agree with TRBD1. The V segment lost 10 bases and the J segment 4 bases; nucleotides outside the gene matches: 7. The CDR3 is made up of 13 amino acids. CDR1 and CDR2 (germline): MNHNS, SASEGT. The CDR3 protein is CANRDRDLTEAFF. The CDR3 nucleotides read TGTGCCAACAGGGACAGGGATCTCACTGAAGCTTTCTTT.

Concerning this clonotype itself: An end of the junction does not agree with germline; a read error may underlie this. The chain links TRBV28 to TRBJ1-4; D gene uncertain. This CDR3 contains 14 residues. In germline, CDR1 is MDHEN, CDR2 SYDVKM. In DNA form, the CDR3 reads TGTGCCAGCAGTAGGGAGACAACTGATGAAAAACTGTTTTTT. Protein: CASSRETTDEKLFF.

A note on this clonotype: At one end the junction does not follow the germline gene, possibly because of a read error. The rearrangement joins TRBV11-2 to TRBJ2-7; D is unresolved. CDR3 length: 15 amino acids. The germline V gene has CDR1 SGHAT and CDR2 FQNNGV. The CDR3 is CASSLSPSPSYKQCF. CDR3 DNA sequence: TGCGCCAGCAGCTTATCTCCGAGTCCCTCCTACAAACAGTGCTTC.

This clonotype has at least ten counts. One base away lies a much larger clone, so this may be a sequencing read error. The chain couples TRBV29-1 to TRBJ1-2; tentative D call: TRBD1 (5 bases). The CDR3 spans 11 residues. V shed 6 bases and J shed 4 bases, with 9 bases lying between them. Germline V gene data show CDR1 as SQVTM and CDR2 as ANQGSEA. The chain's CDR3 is CSVAGLYGYTF. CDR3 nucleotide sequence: TGCAGCGTGGCAGGGCTCTATGGCTACACCTTC.

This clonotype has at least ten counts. CDR3 protein: CASSLAESSYEQYF. The DNA for the CDR3 is TGCGCCAGCAGCCTGGCGGAGAGCTCCTACGAGCAGTACTTC. This chain joins TRBV4-1 and TRBJ2-7; the D is unclear. The CDR3 contains 14 residues. CDR1 and CDR2 (germline): MGHRA, YSYEKL. V lost 4 bases and J lost 0, with 10 bases in between.

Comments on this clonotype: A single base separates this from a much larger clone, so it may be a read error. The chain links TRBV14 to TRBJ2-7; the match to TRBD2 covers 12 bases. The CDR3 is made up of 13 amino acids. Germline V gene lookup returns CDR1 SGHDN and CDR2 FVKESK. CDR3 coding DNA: TGTCCCAGCAGCCAAGGACTAGCGGGACAGCAGTACTTC. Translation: CPSSQGLAGQQYF.

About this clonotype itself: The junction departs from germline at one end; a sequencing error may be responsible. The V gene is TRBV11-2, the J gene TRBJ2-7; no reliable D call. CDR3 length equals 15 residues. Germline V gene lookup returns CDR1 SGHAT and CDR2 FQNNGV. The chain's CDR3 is CVSSLSPSPYYVQYF. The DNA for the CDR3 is TGTGTCAGCAGCTTATCTCCGAGTCCCTACTACGTGCAGTACTTC.

The CDR3 DNA follows: TGTGCCAGTAGTCCCTACAGGGGTTTCGACAGGGAGCTTGGTGAAGCTTTCTTT. Its translation is CASSPYRGFDRELGEAFF. The chain is built from TRBV28 and TRBJ1-1; 7 bases align to TRBD1. Germline V gene data show CDR1 as MDHEN and CDR2 as SYDVKM. CDR3 length: 18 amino acids. V dropped 9 bases and J dropped 7; count of bases not matched to a gene: 26.

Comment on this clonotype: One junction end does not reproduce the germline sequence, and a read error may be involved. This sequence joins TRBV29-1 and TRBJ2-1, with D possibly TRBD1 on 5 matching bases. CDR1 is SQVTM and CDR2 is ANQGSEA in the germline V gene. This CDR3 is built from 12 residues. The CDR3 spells CSVEVEAGEQFF. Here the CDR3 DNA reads TGCAGTGTTGAAGTCGAGGCAGGGGAGCAGTTCTTC.

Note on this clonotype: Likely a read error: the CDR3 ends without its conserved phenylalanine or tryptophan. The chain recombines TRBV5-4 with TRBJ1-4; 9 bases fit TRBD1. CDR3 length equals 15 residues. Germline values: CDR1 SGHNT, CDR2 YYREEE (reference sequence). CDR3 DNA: TGTGCCAGCAGCTCAAACAGGGGGCTAGATGAAAGACTGTTTATT. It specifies CASSSNRGLDERLFI.